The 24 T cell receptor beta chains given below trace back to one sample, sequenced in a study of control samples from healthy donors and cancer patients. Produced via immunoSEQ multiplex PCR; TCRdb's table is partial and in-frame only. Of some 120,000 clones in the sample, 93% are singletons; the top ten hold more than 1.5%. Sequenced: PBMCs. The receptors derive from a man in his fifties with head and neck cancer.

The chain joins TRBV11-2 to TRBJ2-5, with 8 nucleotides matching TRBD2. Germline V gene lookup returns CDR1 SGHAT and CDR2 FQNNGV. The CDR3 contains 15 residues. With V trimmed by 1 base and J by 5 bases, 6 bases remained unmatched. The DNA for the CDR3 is TGTGCCAGCAGCTTAGGCGCGGGGGGTTGGGAGACCCAGTACTTC. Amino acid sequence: CASSLGAGGWETQYF.

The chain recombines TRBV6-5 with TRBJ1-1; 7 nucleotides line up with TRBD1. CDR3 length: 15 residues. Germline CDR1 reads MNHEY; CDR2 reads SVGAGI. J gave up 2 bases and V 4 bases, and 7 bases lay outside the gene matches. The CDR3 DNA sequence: TGTGCCAGCAGTTTCGAGGGGGCGCTTAACACTGAAGCTTTCTTT. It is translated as CASSFEGALNTEAFF.

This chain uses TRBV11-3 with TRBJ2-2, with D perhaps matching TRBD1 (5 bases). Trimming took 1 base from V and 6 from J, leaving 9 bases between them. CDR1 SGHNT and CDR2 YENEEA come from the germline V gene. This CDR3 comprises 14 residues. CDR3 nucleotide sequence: TGTGCCAGCAGCTTAGGGGGCCGGGCCGGGGAGCTGTTTTTT. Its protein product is CASSLGGRAGELFF.

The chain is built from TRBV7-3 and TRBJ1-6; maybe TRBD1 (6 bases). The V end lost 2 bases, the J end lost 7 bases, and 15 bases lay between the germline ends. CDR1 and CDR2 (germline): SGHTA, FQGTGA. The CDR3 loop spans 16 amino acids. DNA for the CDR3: TGTGCCAGCAGCTTACTGCCAACAAGGGGGAATTCACCCCTCCACTTT. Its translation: CASSLLPTRGNSPLHF. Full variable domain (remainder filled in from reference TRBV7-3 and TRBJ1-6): GAGVSQTPSNKVTEKGKYVELRCDPISGHTALYWYRQSLGQGPEFLIYFQGTGAADDSGLPNDRFFAVRPEGSVSTLKIQRTERGDSAVYLCASSLLPTRGNSPLHFGNGTRLTVT.

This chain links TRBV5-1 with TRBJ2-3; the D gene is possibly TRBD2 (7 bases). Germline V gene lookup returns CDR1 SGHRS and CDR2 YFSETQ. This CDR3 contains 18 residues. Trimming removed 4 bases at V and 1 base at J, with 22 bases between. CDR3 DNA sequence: TGCGCCAGCAGCCCACAGTTTCGGGGGGCAAGAGGCACAGATACGCAGTATTTT. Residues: CASSPQFRGARGTDTQYF.

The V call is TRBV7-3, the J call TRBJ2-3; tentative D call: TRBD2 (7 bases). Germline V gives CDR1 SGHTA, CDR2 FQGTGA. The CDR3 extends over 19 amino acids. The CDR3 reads CAPRLKRGGAIFSTDTQYF. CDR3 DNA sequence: TGTGCTCCCCGCTTAAAGAGGGGGGGGGCTATTTTTAGCACAGATACGCAGTATTTT. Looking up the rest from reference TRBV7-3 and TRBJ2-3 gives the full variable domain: GAGVSQTPSNKVTEKGKYVELRCDPISGHTALYWYRQSLGQGPEFLIYFQGTGAADDSGLPNDRFFAVRPEGSVSTLKIQRTERGDSAVYLCAPRLKRGGAIFSTDTQYFGPGTRLTVL.

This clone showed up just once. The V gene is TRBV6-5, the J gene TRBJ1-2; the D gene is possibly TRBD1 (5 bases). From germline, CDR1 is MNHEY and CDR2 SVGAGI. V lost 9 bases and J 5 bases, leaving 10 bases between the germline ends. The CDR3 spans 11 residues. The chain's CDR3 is CASTQGYGYTF. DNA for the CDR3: TGTGCCAGTACTCAGGGTTATGGCTACACCTTC.

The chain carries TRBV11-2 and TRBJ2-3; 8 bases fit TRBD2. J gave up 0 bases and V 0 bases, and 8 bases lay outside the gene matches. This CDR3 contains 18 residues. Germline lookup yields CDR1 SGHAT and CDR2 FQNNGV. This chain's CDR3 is CASSLEPAGAASTDTQYF. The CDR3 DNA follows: TGTGCCAGCAGCTTAGAGCCAGCGGGGGCTGCTAGCACAGATACGCAGTATTTT.

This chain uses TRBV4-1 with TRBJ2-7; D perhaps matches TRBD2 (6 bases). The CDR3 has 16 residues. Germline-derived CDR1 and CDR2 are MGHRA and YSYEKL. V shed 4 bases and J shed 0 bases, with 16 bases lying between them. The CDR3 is CASSPTGSGASYEQYF. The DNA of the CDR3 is TGCGCCAGCAGCCCCACGGGTAGCGGTGCCTCCTACGAGCAGTACTTC.

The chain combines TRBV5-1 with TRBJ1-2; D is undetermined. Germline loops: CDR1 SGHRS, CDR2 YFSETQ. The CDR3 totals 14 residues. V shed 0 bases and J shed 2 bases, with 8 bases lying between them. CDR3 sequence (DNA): TGCGCCAGCAGCTTGGGAGGGATAAACTATGGCTACACCTTC. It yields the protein CASSLGGINYGYTF.

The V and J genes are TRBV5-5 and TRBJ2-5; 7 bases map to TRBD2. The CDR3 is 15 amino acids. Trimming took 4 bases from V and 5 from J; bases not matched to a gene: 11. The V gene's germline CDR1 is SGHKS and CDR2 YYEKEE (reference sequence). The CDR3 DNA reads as TGTGCCAGCAGCCTCCGGGGGGAGTACTCTGAGACCCAGTACTTC. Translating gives CASSLRGEYSETQYF.

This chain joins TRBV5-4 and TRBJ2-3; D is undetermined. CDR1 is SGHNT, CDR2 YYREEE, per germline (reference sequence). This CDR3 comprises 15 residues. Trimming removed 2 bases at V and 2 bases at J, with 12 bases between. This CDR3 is CASSLTGDPTDTQYF. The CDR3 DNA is TGTGCCAGCAGCTTAACCGGAGATCCCACAGATACGCAGTATTTT.

CDR3 loop: CASASSYNEQFF. CDR3 nucleotides: TGTGCCAGCGCTAGCTCCTACAATGAGCAGTTCTTC. The V gene is TRBV5-6, the J gene TRBJ2-1, with unresolved D. CDR3 size: 12 residues. Trimming shortened V by 7 bases and J by 0 bases, and 5 bases separated the two germline ends. Germline V gene sequence: CDR1 SGHDT, CDR2 YYEEEE.

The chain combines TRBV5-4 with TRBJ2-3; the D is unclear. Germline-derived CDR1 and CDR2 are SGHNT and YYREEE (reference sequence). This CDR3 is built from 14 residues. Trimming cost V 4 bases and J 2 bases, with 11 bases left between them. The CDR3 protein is CASSIAATTDTQYF. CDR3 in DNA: TGTGCCAGCAGCATCGCCGCCACCACAGATACGCAGTATTTT.

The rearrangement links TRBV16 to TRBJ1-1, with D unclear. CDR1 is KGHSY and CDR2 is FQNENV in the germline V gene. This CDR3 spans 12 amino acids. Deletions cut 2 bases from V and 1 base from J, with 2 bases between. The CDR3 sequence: CASSQRNTEAFF. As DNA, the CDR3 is TGTGCCAGCAGCCAACGGAACACTGAAGCTTTCTTT.

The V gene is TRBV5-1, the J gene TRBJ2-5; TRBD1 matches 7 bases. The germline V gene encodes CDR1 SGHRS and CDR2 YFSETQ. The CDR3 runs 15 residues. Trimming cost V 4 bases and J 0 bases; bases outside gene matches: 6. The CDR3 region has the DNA TGCGCCAGCAGCCCCAAGACAGGGTACCAAGAGACCCAGTACTTC. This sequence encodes CASSPKTGYQETQYF.

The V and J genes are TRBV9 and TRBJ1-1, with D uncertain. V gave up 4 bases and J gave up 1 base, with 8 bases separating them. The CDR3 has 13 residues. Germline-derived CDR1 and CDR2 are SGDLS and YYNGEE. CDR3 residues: CASSTTPNTEAFF. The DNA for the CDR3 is TGTGCCAGCAGCACGACCCCGAACACTGAAGCTTTCTTT.

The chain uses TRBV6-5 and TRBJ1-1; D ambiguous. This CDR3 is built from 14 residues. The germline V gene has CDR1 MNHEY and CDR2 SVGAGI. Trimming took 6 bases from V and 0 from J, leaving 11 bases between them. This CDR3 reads CASRADGLNTEAFF. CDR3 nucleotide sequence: TGTGCCAGCAGAGCCGATGGGTTGAACACTGAAGCTTTCTTT.

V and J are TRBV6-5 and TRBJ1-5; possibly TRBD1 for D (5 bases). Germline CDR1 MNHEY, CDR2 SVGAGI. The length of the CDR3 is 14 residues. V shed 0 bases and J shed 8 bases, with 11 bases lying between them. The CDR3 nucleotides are TGTGCCAGCAGTTACTCCGGGGGTTTTGAGCCCCAGCATTTT. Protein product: CASSYSGGFEPQHF.

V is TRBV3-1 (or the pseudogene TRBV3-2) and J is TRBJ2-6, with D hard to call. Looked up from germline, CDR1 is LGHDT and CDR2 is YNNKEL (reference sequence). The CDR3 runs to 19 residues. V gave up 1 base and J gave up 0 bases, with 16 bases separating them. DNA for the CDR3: TGTGCCAGCAGCCAAGTCAGAGCAGGACGAAGCTCTGGGGCCAACGTCCTGACTTTC. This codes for CASSQVRAGRSSGANVLTF.

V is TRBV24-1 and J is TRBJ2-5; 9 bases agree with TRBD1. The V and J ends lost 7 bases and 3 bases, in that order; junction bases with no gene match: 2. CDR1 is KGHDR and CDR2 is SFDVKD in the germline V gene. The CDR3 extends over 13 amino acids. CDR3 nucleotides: TGTGCCACCAGGAGGACAGGGGAAGAGACCCAGTACTTC. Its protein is CATRRTGEETQYF.

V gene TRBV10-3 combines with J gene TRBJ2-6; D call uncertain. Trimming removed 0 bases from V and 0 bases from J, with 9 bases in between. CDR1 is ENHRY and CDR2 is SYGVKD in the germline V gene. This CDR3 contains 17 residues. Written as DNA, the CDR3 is TGTGCCATCAGTGAGTCAGGACCGCACTCTGGGGCCAACGTCCTGACTTTC. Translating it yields CAISESGPHSGANVLTF.

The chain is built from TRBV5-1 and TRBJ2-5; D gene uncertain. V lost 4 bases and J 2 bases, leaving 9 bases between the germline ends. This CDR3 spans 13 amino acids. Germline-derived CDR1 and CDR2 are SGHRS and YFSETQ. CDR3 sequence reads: CASSPDPQETQYF. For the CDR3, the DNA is TGCGCCAGCAGCCCCGACCCGCAAGAGACCCAGTACTTC.

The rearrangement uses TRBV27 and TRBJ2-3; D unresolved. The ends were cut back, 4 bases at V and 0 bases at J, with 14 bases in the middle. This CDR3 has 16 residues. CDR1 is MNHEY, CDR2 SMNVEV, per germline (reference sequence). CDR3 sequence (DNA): TGTGCCAGCAGTTCCAGGACGGGTACAAGCACAGATACGCAGTATTTT. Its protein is CASSSRTGTSTDTQYF.